This record covers a single TCR beta chain. The source of the sample is a study of blood T cell repertoires in COVID-19. Study details: The samples span acute and convalescent COVID-19 from the United States, Italy and Spain.

Authors' analysis steps: Amplified reference gene primers provided the basis for estimating nucleated cell counts. Clones were read by immunoSEQ multiplex PCR, and TCRdb kept only the in-frame ones, dropping some. The V and J calls and clone size were taken over from that table, and D and trimming were inferred from the DNA. This sample has 150,000 to 200,000 clones, with roughly 83% found just once. The germline V gene encodes CDR1 SNHLY and CDR2 FYNNEI. The CDR3 loop spans 15 amino acids. V lost 5 bases, J lost 3 bases, and 9 bases stayed unmatched. The receptor was derived from a woman aged 80 or over with active or convalescent COVID-19. The chain has TRBV2 and TRBJ1-2, with 7 bases identical to TRBD1. Sequencing used peripheral blood. The CDR3 DNA follows: TGTGCCAGCAGTACCGTCCGGACAGGCGACTATGGCTACACCTTC. Translating it yields CASSTVRTGDYGYTF. Together with reference TRBV2 and TRBJ1-2, the CDR3 gives the full variable domain: EPEVTQTPSHQVTQMGQEVILRCVPISNHLYFYWYRQILGQKVEFLVSFYNNEISEKSEIFDDQFSVERPDGSNFTLKIRSTKLEDSAMYFCASSTVRTGDYGYTFGSGTRLTVV.